A selection of T cell receptor beta chains follows, all from one sample in a study of blood T cells in healthy people across ages. TCRdb reanalysed the 5' RACE reads using MiXCR and keeps one entry per CDR3 protein. The sample yields about 800,000 distinct CDR3 sequences, just under 25% seen once. These records were also assigned to another study, of T cells of mothers and their children.

Specimen: blood. These TCRs come from a boy younger than 18 in good health. Both conserved end residues are part of each CDR3. A D gene is named only where the DNA matches it firmly. Size tells how often a clone was seen (once, few, many) or the class of an expanded clone, and some rows leave it out.

V: TRBV3-1; J: TRBJ1-1; D: -; size: few; CDR3: CASSQDFRADDEAFF; DNA: TGTGCCAGCAGCCAAGATTTTCGGGCAGATGATGAAGCTTTCTTT
V: TRBV7-3; J: TRBJ1-1; D: -; size: -; CDR3: CASSAGGSAFF; DNA: TGTGCCAGCAGCGCCGGGGGGTCGGCTTTCTTT
V: TRBV28; J: TRBJ2-3; D: -; size: few; CDR3: CASSRPTADTQYF; DNA: TGTGCCAGCAGTCGTCCAACGGCAGATACGCAGTATTTT
V: TRBV5-1; J: TRBJ1-1; D: -; size: -; CDR3: CASSGTPGSDTEAFF; DNA: TGCGCCAGCAGCGGGACGCCGGGCAGCGACACTGAAGCTTTCTTT
V: TRBV11-2; J: TRBJ2-7; D: -; size: few; CDR3: CASSITPGRDYEQYF; DNA: TGTGCCAGCAGCATTACCCCGGGACGGGACTACGAGCAGTACTTC
V: TRBV28; J: TRBJ2-7; D: -; size: -; CDR3: CASTPSVGGSGSEQYF; DNA: TGTGCCAGCACCCCGAGCGTGGGGGGATCGGGGAGCGAGCAGTACTTC
V: TRBV20-1; J: TRBJ1-5; D: TRBD1; size: few; CDR3: CSAPPPGTVNQPQHF; DNA: TGCAGTGCTCCTCCTCCCGGGACAGTCAATCAGCCCCAGCATTTT
V: TRBV4-1; J: TRBJ2-5; D: -; size: -; CDR3: CASSQEGTQETQYF; DNA: TGCGCCAGCAGCCAAGAAGGGACTCAAGAGACCCAGTACTTC
V: TRBV3-1; J: TRBJ1-2; D: -; size: -; CDR3: CASSQGVRYSMDGYTF; DNA: TGTGCCAGCAGCCAAGGTGTCAGGTACTCTATGGATGGCTACACCTTC
V: TRBV20-1; J: TRBJ1-2; D: TRBD1; size: -; CDR3: CSARDATGTYGYTF; DNA: TGCAGTGCTAGAGATGCGACAGGGACCTACGGCTACACCTTC
V: TRBV2; J: TRBJ1-2; D: -; size: few; CDR3: CASNEAEGVGYGYTF; DNA: TGTGCCAGCAATGAAGCGGAAGGGGTCGGCTATGGCTACACCTTC
V: TRBV5-1; J: TRBJ2-7; D: -; size: few; CDR3: CASSLDPGPYEQYF; DNA: TGCGCCAGCAGCTTGGATCCGGGGCCCTACGAGCAGTACTTC
V: TRBV7-2; J: TRBJ1-5; D: -; size: -; CDR3: CASSLGTAQPQHF; DNA: TGTGCCAGCAGCTTAGGGACAGCCCAGCCCCAGCATTTT
V: TRBV7-8; J: TRBJ1-2; D: -; size: few; CDR3: CASSPVLGDNYGYTF; DNA: TGTGCCAGCAGCCCCGTTCTAGGAGATAACTATGGCTACACCTTC
V: TRBV13; J: TRBJ2-5; D: -; size: few; CDR3: CASSSEYVGSETQYF; DNA: TGTGCCAGCAGCTCGGAATATGTGGGGAGCGAGACCCAGTACTTC
V: TRBV20-1; J: TRBJ2-3; D: -; size: few; CDR3: CSARSRDTQYF; DNA: TGCAGTGCTCGGTCACGGGATACGCAGTATTTT
V: TRBV29-1; J: TRBJ2-5; D: -; size: -; CDR3: CSVTDETGPETQYF; DNA: TGCAGCGTTACCGACGAGACAGGCCCAGAGACCCAGTACTTC
V: TRBV4-3; J: TRBJ2-3; D: -; size: few; CDR3: CASSQGVMGTDTQYF; DNA: TGCGCCAGCAGCCAAGGGGTCATGGGGACAGATACGCAGTATTTT
V: TRBV6-2/TRBV6-3; J: TRBJ1-1; D: -; size: -; CDR3: CASSYSAAAPPGEAFF; DNA: TGTGCCAGCAGTTACTCGGCAGCGGCCCCGCCCGGTGAAGCTTTCTTT
V: TRBV6-5; J: TRBJ1-1; D: -; size: many; CDR3: CATAGSGTEAFF; DNA: TGTGCCACCGCGGGTAGCGGGACTGAAGCTTTCTTT
V: TRBV6-2/TRBV6-3; J: TRBJ2-5; D: -; size: few; CDR3: CASSLRPPAGTQYF; DNA: TGTGCCAGCAGTCTCCGACCCCCGGCTGGGACCCAGTACTTC
V: TRBV5-6; J: TRBJ2-5; D: -; size: -; CDR3: CASSFRAPAVETQYF; DNA: TGTGCCAGCAGCTTCCGGGCCCCGGCTGTGGAGACCCAGTACTTC
V: TRBV30; J: TRBJ2-5; D: -; size: few; CDR3: CAGAAGPSETQYF; DNA: TGTGCCGGTGCGGCAGGACCCAGCGAGACCCAGTACTTC
V: TRBV28; J: TRBJ2-5; D: TRBD1; size: few; CDR3: CASSFLTGGVETQYF; DNA: TGTGCCAGCAGTTTCTTGACAGGGGGTGTGGAGACCCAGTACTTC